The source of this T cell receptor (beta chain) is a study of shared clonotypes between healthy human individuals. Study-wide results and caveats: Sampling covered blood only; tissue repertoires likely differ. Clonotype sharing among donors likely depends on sequencing depth. Approximately 5% was the fraction of naive CD4 clonotypes found shared across a few donors.

The length of the CDR3 is 15 residues. Germline CDR1 MNHNY, CDR2 SVGAGI (reference sequence). V shed 4 bases, J shed 3 bases, and the junction held 5 bases outside the gene matches. Concerning this clone: The antigen remains unidentified.

CD45RO negativity and positive selection for CCR7 defined naive CD8 cells, a population that excluded terminally differentiated effector memory CD45RA+ cells. Each subset's genomic DNA was split evenly across several immunoSEQ plates. Repertoires were generated with immunoSEQ multiplex PCR, while TCRdb's copy carries only in-frame clones and drops some. The sample has about 2.2 million clones; around 93% are singletons. This TCR derives from a man aged 18 to 30 in good health. Some clones in this sample may be carry-over from other donors' samples. The chain carries TRBV6-6 and TRBJ1-2; 10 bases match TRBD1. Sequencing was carried out using naive CD8+ T cells from PBMCs. Here the CDR3 DNA reads TGTGCCAGCAGTTCCCCGACAGGGGGCGACTATGGCTACACCTTC. Protein: CASSSPTGGDYGYTF.